What follows describes a single T cell receptor beta chain. Its target is unknown. In the authors' methods: To classify distant metastasis in papillary thyroid cancer, a model was built from CDR3 differences across clinicopathological groups. TCRdb re-processed the PCR reads through MiXCR. For this entry, the V and J calls and clone size follow TCRdb and not the study's own pipeline. The sample records approximately 24,000 clones, around 20% being singletons. The source of the sample is a study of metastatic and nonmetastatic thyroid tumors. Overall study: From malignant and benign thyroid patients, repertoires in blood and in tumor or nodule tissue were compared. Broader study findings: Significantly greater TCR beta diversity was reportedly found in malignant thyroid tumors than in benign nodules (in blood and tumor).

Not a single patient had been given any form of treatment at any point before undergoing thyroid surgery. Trimming stripped 6 bases from V and 1 base from J, with 15 bases between. In germline, CDR1 is GTSNPN, CDR2 SVGIG (reference sequence). The CDR3 totals 14 residues. The specimen was blood. The clonotype comes from a male donor with papillary thyroid cancer or a benign thyroid nodule (not recorded which). Some clones in this sample may be carry-over from other donors' samples. The gene calls are TRBV30 and TRBJ1-1; D is ambiguous. The CDR3 loop reads CACCFLRQNTEAFF. CDR3 nucleotides: TGTGCCTGTTGTTTTCTACGGCAGAACACTGAAGCTTTCTTT. Together with reference TRBV30 and TRBJ1-1, the CDR3 gives the full variable domain: SQTIHQWPATLVQPVGSPLSLECTVEGTSNPNLYWYRQAAGRGLQLLFYSVGIGQISSEVPQNLSASRPQDRQFILSSKKLLLSDSGFYLCACCFLRQNTEAFFGQGTRLTVV.